This entry lists 12 T cell receptor beta chains sequenced from one sample in a study of blood T cell repertoires in COVID-19. Clones were read by immunoSEQ multiplex PCR, and TCRdb kept only the in-frame ones, dropping some. The table has about 240,000 clones, 80% to 85% seen once; the top ten hold over 10%. Sample: peripheral blood. The receptors here all came from a woman aged 55-75 years with active or convalescent COVID-19.

The V gene is TRBV2, the J gene TRBJ1-5; maybe TRBD1 (5 bases). The CDR3 consists of 13 residues. Germline loops: CDR1 SNHLY, CDR2 FYNNEI. Trimming cost V 3 bases and J 5 bases, with 8 bases left between them. The CDR3 nucleotides read TGTGCCAGCAGTGAGCAGGGCCATCAGCCCCAGCATTTT. Translating gives CASSEQGHQPQHF. Filled out from reference TRBV2 and TRBJ1-5, the complete variable domain reads EPEVTQTPSHQVTQMGQEVILRCVPISNHLYFYWYRQILGQKVEFLVSFYNNEISEKSEIFDDQFSVERPDGSNFTLKIRSTKLEDSAMYFCASSEQGHQPQHFGDGTRLSIL.

The chain employs TRBV5-1 and TRBJ1-6; 9 bases match TRBD1. The germline V gene encodes CDR1 SGHRS and CDR2 YFSETQ. The CDR3 contains 16 residues. V gave up 4 bases and J gave up 4 bases; unmatched junction bases: 6. Written as DNA, the CDR3 is TGCGCCAGCAGCCAAACAGGGGGCGGATATAATTCACCCCTCCACTTT. Translating gives CASSQTGGGYNSPLHF. Filled out from reference TRBV5-1 and TRBJ1-6, the complete variable domain reads KAGVTQTPRYLIKTRGQQVTLSCSPISGHRSVSWYQQTPGQGLQFLFEYFSETQRNKGNFPGRFSGRQFSNSRSEMNVSTLELGDSALYLCASSQTGGGYNSPLHFGNGTRLTVT.

The gene calls are TRBV28 and TRBJ1-2, with D perhaps matching TRBD1 (5 bases). The germline V gene encodes CDR1 MDHEN and CDR2 SYDVKM. This CDR3 is 11 amino acids long. V lost 10 bases to trimming and J lost 1 base, with 7 bases between them. The CDR3 is CATTDNYGYTF. The CDR3 bases are TGTGCCACGACAGATAACTATGGCTACACCTTC.

The V call is TRBV5-1, the J call TRBJ1-3, with TRBD1 as a possible D gene (6 bases). The CDR3 consists of 16 residues. The ends were cut back, 4 bases at V and 2 bases at J, with 16 bases in the middle. The germline V gene encodes CDR1 SGHRS and CDR2 YFSETQ. The CDR3 protein is CASSVGQLGPGNTIYF. CDR3 nucleotide sequence: TGCGCCAGCAGCGTAGGACAGCTGGGTCCTGGAAACACCATATATTTT.

The V call is TRBV18, the J call TRBJ2-1; 11 bases align to TRBD2. Germline CDR1 and CDR2: KGHSH and LQKENI. Unmatched junction bases numbered 6, after V lost 0 bases and J lost 5 bases. The CDR3 runs 17 residues. The CDR3 here is CASSPPKLAGGHNEQFF. As DNA, the CDR3 is TGTGCCAGCTCACCACCGAAGCTAGCGGGGGGCCACAATGAGCAGTTCTTC.

For this clone: This CDR3 is also generated by other DNA sequences in the sample. The V gene is TRBV6-1, the J gene TRBJ1-2; 9 nucleotides align to TRBD1. This CDR3 is built from 14 residues. From germline, CDR1 is MNHNS and CDR2 SASEGT. With V trimmed by 3 bases and J by 5 bases, 4 bases remained unmatched. The CDR3 loop reads CASSDTGGRYGYTF. In nucleotides, the CDR3 is TGTGCCAGCAGTGATACAGGGGGCAGGTATGGCTACACCTTC.

The chain combines TRBV6-5 with TRBJ1-2; TRBD1 aligns across 9 bases. Losses at the gene ends were 5 bases for V and 4 bases for J; bases not matched to a gene: 8. This CDR3 is built from 15 residues. CDR1 and CDR2 from the germline V gene are MNHEY and SVGAGI. This CDR3 is CASSRDRESGYGYTF. CDR3 bases: TGTGCCAGCAGTAGGGACAGGGAGTCGGGCTATGGCTACACCTTC.

This clone occurred a few times. This chain links TRBV27 with TRBJ1-2; 11 nucleotides match TRBD1. V lost 6 bases to trimming and J lost 8 bases; unmatched junction nucleotides: 14. CDR1 MNHEY and CDR2 SMNVEV come from the germline V gene (reference sequence). CDR3 length: 16 amino acids. CDR3 bases: TGTGCCAGCAGAGAATTCGGACAGGGGGCGGCTTGGGGCTACACCTTC. Its protein is CASREFGQGAAWGYTF.

CDR3 coding DNA: TGTGCCAGCAGTCTAGGGGGTCAAAACGAAGCTTTCTTT. Translation: CASSLGGQNEAFF. V usage is TRBV27 and J usage is TRBJ1-1; tentatively, D is TRBD1 (6 bases). Looked up from germline, CDR1 is MNHEY and CDR2 is SMNVEV (reference sequence). The CDR3 loop spans 13 amino acids. The ends were cut back, 5 bases at V and 8 bases at J, with 15 bases in the middle.

In its sample, this clone was seen once. This sequence joins TRBV4-1 and TRBJ2-7, with 8 bases aligning to TRBD1. With V trimmed by 4 bases and J by 0 bases, 8 bases remained unmatched. This CDR3 comprises 16 residues. CDR1 and CDR2 (germline): MGHRA, YSYEKL. DNA of the CDR3: TGCGCCAGCAGCCCAACTAGGACAGGGAACTCCTACGAGCAGTACTTC. This translates into CASSPTRTGNSYEQYF.

Concerning this clone itself: The same CDR3 can be traced to other DNA sequences in this sample. The chain links TRBV30 to TRBJ1-1; no clear D. The CDR3 loop spans 13 amino acids. Trimming stripped 0 bases from V and 1 base from J, with 6 bases between. CDR1 is GTSNPN, CDR2 SVGIG, per germline (reference sequence). CDR3 DNA: TGTGCCTGGAGTGTTTCACAGAACACTGAAGCTTTCTTT. It is translated as CAWSVSQNTEAFF.

The rearrangement links TRBV3-1 (or the pseudogene TRBV3-2) to TRBJ2-5; D is ambiguous. The germline gives CDR1 LGHDT, CDR2 YNNKEL (reference sequence). Trimming pared 2 bases from V and 5 bases from J, leaving 18 bases between. The CDR3 has 16 residues. In nucleotides, the CDR3 is TGTGCCAGCAGCCAACTTAGCAGAATACCCCCGGAGACCCAGTACTTC. This encodes CASSQLSRIPPETQYF.